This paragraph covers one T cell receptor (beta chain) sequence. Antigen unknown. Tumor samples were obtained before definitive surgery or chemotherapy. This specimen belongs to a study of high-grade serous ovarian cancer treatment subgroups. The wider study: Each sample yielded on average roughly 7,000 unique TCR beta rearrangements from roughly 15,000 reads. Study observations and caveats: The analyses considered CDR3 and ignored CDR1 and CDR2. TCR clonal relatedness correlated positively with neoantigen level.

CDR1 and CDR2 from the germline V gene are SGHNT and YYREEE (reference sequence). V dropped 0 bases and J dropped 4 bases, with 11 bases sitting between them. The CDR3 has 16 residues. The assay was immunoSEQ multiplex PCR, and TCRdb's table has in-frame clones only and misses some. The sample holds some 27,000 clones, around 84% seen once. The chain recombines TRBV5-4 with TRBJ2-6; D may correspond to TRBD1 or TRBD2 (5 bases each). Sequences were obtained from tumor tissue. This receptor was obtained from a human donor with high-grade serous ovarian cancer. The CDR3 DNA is TGTGCCAGCAGCTTGGATCGGGGCACCGGGGCCAACGTCCTGACTTTC. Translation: CASSLDRGTGANVLTF. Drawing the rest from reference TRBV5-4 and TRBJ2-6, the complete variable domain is ETGVTQSPTHLIKTRGQQVTLRCSSQSGHNTVSWYQQALGQGPQFIFQYYREEENGRGNFPPRFSGLQFPNYSSELNVNALELDDSALYLCASSLDRGTGANVLTFGAGSRLTVL.